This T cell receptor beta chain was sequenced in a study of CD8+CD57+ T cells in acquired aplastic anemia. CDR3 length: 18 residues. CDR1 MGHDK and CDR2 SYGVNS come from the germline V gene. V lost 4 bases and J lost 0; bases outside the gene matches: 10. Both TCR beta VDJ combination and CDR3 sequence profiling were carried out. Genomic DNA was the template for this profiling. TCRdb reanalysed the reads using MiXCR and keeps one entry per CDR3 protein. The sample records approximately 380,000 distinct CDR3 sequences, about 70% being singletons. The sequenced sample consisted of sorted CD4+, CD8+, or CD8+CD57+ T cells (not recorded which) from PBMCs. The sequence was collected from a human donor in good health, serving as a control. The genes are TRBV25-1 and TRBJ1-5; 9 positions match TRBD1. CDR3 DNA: TGTGCCAGCAGTGCTGGGGGACAGGGTAGATATAGCAATCAGCCCCAGCATTTT. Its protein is CASSAGGQGRYSNQPQHF.